Each of the 11 T cell receptor beta chains below was sequenced from the same sample in a study of vaccination and CD4 T cells after COVID-19. Treatment specified: approximately nine-day PBMC culture with coronavirus spike peptide pools or control peptides (ViraFEST assay). For these receptors, no antigen is known. Cultured CD4+ T cell DNA was sequenced using the Oncomine TCR Beta short-read assay. One entry per CDR3 protein, called by TCRdb with MiXCR from the PCR reads. The table shows 4,000 to 5,000 distinct CDR3 sequences, with roughly two thirds occurring only once. The sample was CD4+ T cells from blood, cultured in vitro. These receptors were taken from a human donor who had recovered from COVID-19.

The gene calls are TRBV27 and TRBJ1-2, with 12 bases identical to TRBD1. The CDR3 has 17 residues. The V gene end was trimmed by 3 bases and the J gene end by 1 base; junction bases not matched to a gene: 6. Germline loops: CDR1 MNHEY, CDR2 SMNVEV (reference sequence). The CDR3 spells CASSLSGTGGVNYGYTF. CDR3 DNA: TGTGCCAGCAGTTTGTCAGGGACAGGGGGCGTTAACTATGGCTACACCTTC.

The V call is TRBV10-3, the J call TRBJ1-6; D might be TRBD1 (6 bases). The germline gives CDR1 ENHRY, CDR2 SYGVKD. The germline V and J ends were trimmed by 0 bases and 9 bases, with 15 bases remaining between them. The CDR3 is 16 residues long. This CDR3 is CAISESYSQGGSPLHF. The CDR3 DNA sequence: TGTGCCATCAGTGAGTCGTACTCACAGGGCGGTTCACCCCTCCACTTT.

This sequence joins TRBV27 and TRBJ1-5; possibly TRBD1 for D (6 bases). Germline values: CDR1 MNHEY, CDR2 SMNVEV (reference sequence). The CDR3 loop spans 16 amino acids. As DNA, the CDR3 is TGTGCATCAAGAGGTGCGGGGGGCTGGAGCAATCAGCCCCAGCATTTT. The encoded protein is CASRGAGGWSNQPQHF.

This clonotype came up once. The chain uses TRBV7-3 and TRBJ1-6, with D perhaps matching TRBD1 (5 bases). CDR1 is SGHTA, CDR2 FQGTGA, per germline. The length of the CDR3 is 15 residues. V lost 4 bases, J lost 7 bases, and 14 bases lay in between. The CDR3: CASSWAGTGNSPLHF. The CDR3 nucleotides are TGTGCCAGCAGCTGGGCCGGGACGGGCAATTCACCCCTCCACTTT.

This clonotype was seen just once. V usage is TRBV7-3 and J usage is TRBJ1-5; no definite D call. The CDR3 sequence is 14 residues long. Per the germline V gene, CDR1 is SGHTA and CDR2 is FQGTGA. V lost 1 base to trimming and J lost 5 bases, with 9 bases between them. DNA of the CDR3: TGTGCCAGCAGCTTAAGTCCCGTAGATCAGCCCCAGCATTTT. Protein product: CASSLSPVDQPQHF.

This clonotype appeared a single time. The chain uses TRBV7-2 and TRBJ1-5; D is perhaps TRBD1 (6 bases). The CDR3 length is 12 residues. The germline V and J ends were trimmed by 4 bases and 9 bases, with 10 bases remaining between them. Germline loops: CDR1 SGHTA, CDR2 FQGNSA. For the CDR3, the DNA is TGTGCCAGCAGCTCAGGGGAGCGGCCCCAGCATTTT. Protein product: CASSSGERPQHF.

In its sample, this clonotype was seen once. This chain uses TRBV7-8 with TRBJ1-5; unclear D gene. V lost 3 bases, J lost 3 bases, and 15 bases lay in between. Per the germline V gene, CDR1 is SGHVS and CDR2 is FQNEAQ. The CDR3 runs 16 residues. CDR3 nucleotides: TGTGCCAGCAGCTTGACCTACGGGTTCTCCAATCAGCCCCAGCATTTT. It codes for CASSLTYGFSNQPQHF.

The chain has TRBV7-3 and TRBJ2-5; the match to TRBD2 covers 8 bases. Germline V gene data show CDR1 as SGHTA and CDR2 as FQGTGA. The junction had 4 bases not matched to a gene; V was cut back by 5 bases and J by 2 bases. The CDR3 is made up of 14 amino acids. The CDR3 sequence is CASSAGGGQETQYF. The CDR3 DNA reads as TGTGCCAGCAGCGCGGGGGGAGGTCAAGAGACCCAGTACTTC.

J is TRBJ1-1 and V is TRBV5-4; possible D gene TRBD1, 5 bases. The CDR3 spans 15 residues. The V gene lost 2 bases and the J gene lost 1 base, with 12 bases spanning the gap. The germline V gene has CDR1 SGHNT and CDR2 YYREEE (reference sequence). CDR3 DNA sequence: TGTGCCAGCAGCTTAGAAGGGGTTGGGAACACTGAAGCTTTCTTT. Encoded protein: CASSLEGVGNTEAFF.

CDR3 nucleotide sequence: TGCAGTGCTGCCCAGGGAGGGAACACTGAAGCTTTCTTT. Translated: CSAAQGGNTEAFF. This chain uses TRBV20-1 with TRBJ1-1, with D possibly being TRBD1 (5 bases). V lost 5 bases and J lost 1, with 11 bases in between. Germline values: CDR1 DFQATT, CDR2 SNEGSKA (reference sequence). The CDR3 totals 13 residues.

This clonotype was found a few times. The chain links TRBV7-3 to TRBJ1-2; D is perhaps TRBD1 (5 bases). The germline V gene encodes CDR1 SGHTA and CDR2 FQGTGA. The CDR3 has 16 residues. The V gene lost 1 base and the J gene lost 6 bases, with 18 bases spanning the gap. The CDR3 nucleotides read TGTGCCAGCAGCTTAAATCACATCCAGGGAGGCGATGGCTACACCTTC. Protein sequence: CASSLNHIQGGDGYTF.